This T cell receptor (beta chain) was recovered during a study of blood T cell repertoires in COVID-19. Study background: Samples came from the United States, Italy and Spain, spanning acute and convalescent COVID-19. T cells, B-cell-depleted T cells, or PBMCs provided the cDNA or gDNA that served as material.

The CDR3 extends over 14 amino acids. CDR1 is SGDLS and CDR2 is YYNGEE in the germline V gene. The V end was cut by 4 bases, the J end by 4 bases, with 12 bases between. Methods used by the authors: Amplification from reference gene primers served as the basis for estimated nucleated cell counts. Clones were sequenced by immunoSEQ multiplex PCR, and TCRdb holds only the in-frame ones, with some missing. V, J and clone size are taken as reported in that table, and D and trimming were inferred from the DNA itself. The data contain about 370,000 clones, about 90% of them singletons. The rearrangement joins TRBV9 to TRBJ1-5; possibly TRBD1 for D (5 bases). The receptor was isolated from a man in his late teens or twenties with active or convalescent COVID-19. Material: peripheral blood. CDR3 region: CASSPGGGNQPQHF. The DNA of the CDR3 is TGTGCCAGCAGCCCTGGGGGGGGGAATCAGCCCCAGCATTTT.